What follows are 7 T cell receptor beta chains derived from one specimen sequenced in a study of T cell responses to AZD1222 COVID-19 vaccine. This table comes from immunoSEQ multiplex PCR, and its TCRdb copy is limited to in-frame clones, with some not included. This table holds approximately 110,000 clones, about nine tenths found once. Source: peripheral blood, taken on day 0 of AZD1222 vaccination. The receptors stem from an adult in good health.

The chain has TRBV5-1 and TRBJ2-1, with D perhaps matching TRBD2 (5 bases). CDR1 is SGHRS and CDR2 is YFSETQ in the germline V gene. V lost 2 bases to trimming and J lost 8 bases, with 11 bases between them. The CDR3 length is 13 residues. As DNA, the CDR3 is TGCGCCAGCAGCTTCACTAGTTTCGATGAGCAGTTCTTC. This gives the protein CASSFTSFDEQFF.

The table lists this clone with a count of one. The genes are TRBV19 and TRBJ2-1, with TRBD2 identical over 9 bases. The CDR3 is made up of 14 amino acids. Per the germline V gene, CDR1 is LNHDA and CDR2 is SQIVND (reference sequence). Trimming at V came to 6 bases and at J to 7 bases, leaving 7 bases not matched to a gene. The DNA for the CDR3 is TGTGCCAGTAGGCTTAGCGGGAGTGGAAATGAGCAGTTCTTC. It translates to CASRLSGSGNEQFF.

The rearrangement joins TRBV3-1 (or the pseudogene TRBV3-2) to TRBJ2-3; TRBD2 might be the D (6 bases). Germline V lookup: CDR1 LGHDT, CDR2 YNNKEL (reference sequence). Trimming removed 5 bases at V and 6 bases at J, with 9 bases between. The CDR3 is 12 amino acids. This CDR3 reads CASSSRGDTQYF. CDR3 sequence (DNA): TGTGCCAGCAGCTCCCGGGGGGATACGCAGTATTTT.

The chain combines TRBV9 with TRBJ1-2, with 7 bases aligning to TRBD1. Losses at the gene ends were 8 bases for V and 3 bases for J; bases not matched to a gene: 1. This CDR3 region has 11 residues. The V gene's germline CDR1 is SGDLS and CDR2 YYNGEE. CDR3 DNA sequence: TGTGCCAGTGGACAGGACTATGGCTACACCTTC. It translates to CASGQDYGYTF.

The chain is built from TRBV2 and TRBJ2-5, with D possibly matching TRBD2 (7 bases). With 5 bases removed from V and 5 bases from J, the gap between germline ends came to 18 bases. The germline V gene has CDR1 SNHLY and CDR2 FYNNEI. The length of the CDR3 is 15 residues. The CDR3 DNA sequence: TGTGCCAGCAGTTCCAATAGGGGGGGCAGGGAGACCCAGTACTTC. Amino acid sequence: CASSSNRGGRETQYF.

The chain joins TRBV28 to TRBJ2-7, with 9 bases lining up with TRBD1. CDR3 length equals 15 residues. Germline CDR1 is MDHEN and CDR2 is SYDVKM. The V gene end was trimmed by 4 bases and the J gene end by 3 bases; junction bases not matched to a gene: 7. CDR3 sequence (DNA): TGTGCCAGCAGTTCCCGACAGGGGGAAGGCTACGAGCAGTACTTC. Translating it yields CASSSRQGEGYEQYF. Full variable domain (missing parts from reference TRBV28 and TRBJ2-7): DVKVTQSSRYLVKRTGEKVFLECVQDMDHENMFWYRQDPGLGLRLIYFSYDVKMKEKGDIPEGYSVSREKKERFSLILESASTNQTSMYLCASSSRQGEGYEQYFGPGTRLTVT.

The chain employs TRBV5-8 and TRBJ2-5; either TRBD1 or TRBD2 may supply D (5 bases each). Trimming left V 2 bases short and J 5 bases short, with 13 bases between. CDR3 length: 14 amino acids. Germline V gene sequence: CDR1 SGHTS, CDR2 YDEGEE. The CDR3 region has the DNA TGTGCCAGCAGCTTAACTCGGGGCGGGGAGACCCAGTACTTC. It is translated as CASSLTRGGETQYF.